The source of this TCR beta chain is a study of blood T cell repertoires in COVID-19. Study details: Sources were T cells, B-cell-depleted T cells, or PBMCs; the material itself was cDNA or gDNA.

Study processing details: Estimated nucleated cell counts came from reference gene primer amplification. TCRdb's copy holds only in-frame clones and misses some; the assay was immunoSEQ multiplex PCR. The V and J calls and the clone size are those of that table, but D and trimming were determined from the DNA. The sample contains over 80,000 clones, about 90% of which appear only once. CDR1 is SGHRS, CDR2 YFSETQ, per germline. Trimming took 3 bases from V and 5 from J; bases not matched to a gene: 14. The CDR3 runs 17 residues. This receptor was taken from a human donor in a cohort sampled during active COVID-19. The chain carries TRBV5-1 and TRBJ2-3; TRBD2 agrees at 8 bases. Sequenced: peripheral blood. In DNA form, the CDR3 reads TGCGCCAGCAGCTCGGGGGGGATGACTAGCGCTGTAGATACGCAGTATTTT. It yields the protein CASSSGGMTSAVDTQYF.